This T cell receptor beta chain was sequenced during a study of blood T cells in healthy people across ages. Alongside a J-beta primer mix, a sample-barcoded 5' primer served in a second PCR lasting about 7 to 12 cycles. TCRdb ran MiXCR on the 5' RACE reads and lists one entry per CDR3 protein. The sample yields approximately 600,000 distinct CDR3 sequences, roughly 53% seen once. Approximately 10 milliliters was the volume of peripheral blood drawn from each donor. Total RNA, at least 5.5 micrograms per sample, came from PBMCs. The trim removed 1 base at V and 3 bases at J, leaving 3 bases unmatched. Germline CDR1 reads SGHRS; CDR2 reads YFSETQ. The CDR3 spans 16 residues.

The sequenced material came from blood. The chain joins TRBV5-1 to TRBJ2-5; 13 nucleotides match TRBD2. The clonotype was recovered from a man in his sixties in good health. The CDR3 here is CASSLTSGGAEETQYF. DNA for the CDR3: TGCGCCAGCAGCTTGACTAGCGGGGGGGCCGAAGAGACCCAGTACTTC.